This TCR beta chain appears in the sequencing data of a study of shared clonotypes between healthy human individuals. A remark on this clone: The antigen remains unidentified.

The CDR3 sequence is 14 residues long. The ends were cut back, 2 bases at V and 1 base at J, with 8 bases in the middle. Germline loops: CDR1 SGHDN, CDR2 FVKESK. Study conclusions and caveats: Sampling covered blood only; tissue repertoires likely differ. Larger estimated richness was generally recorded for naive subsets relative to memory subsets.

Profiled with immunoSEQ multiplex PCR; TCRdb holds only in-frame clones, not every one. The sample holds fewer than 400,000 clones, less than 85% seen once. The genes are TRBV14 and TRBJ2-5; TRBD2 might be the D (6 bases). Sequenced input: memory CD4+ T cells sorted from blood. Subset noted: CD45RA-negative fraction. The sequence came from a man aged 30 to 39 in good health. CDR3 protein: CASSQRDFQETQYF. CDR3 DNA sequence: TGTGCCAGCAGCCAACGGGACTTCCAAGAGACCCAGTACTTC.